These 18 T cell receptor beta chains came from one sample sequenced in a study of T cells after yellow fever vaccination. Each CDR3 protein is one row after TCRdb ran MiXCR on the 5' RACE reads. This repertoire shows 340,000 or so distinct CDR3 sequences, approximately 12% found once; its top ten account for roughly 3.1%. The material was CD4+ T cells sorted from PBMCs, obtained 15 days after the yellow fever booster vaccination. The receptors derive from a young man who received the YFV17D yellow fever vaccine.

This clonotype has a handful of counts. The V gene is TRBV27, the J gene TRBJ2-6, with D hard to call. Deletions cut 5 bases from V and 0 bases from J, with 8 bases between. The CDR3 length is 15 residues. The germline V gene has CDR1 MNHEY and CDR2 SMNVEV (reference sequence). The CDR3 sequence: CASSRFGSGANVLTF. In DNA, the CDR3 is TGTGCCAGCAGTCGCTTTGGCTCTGGGGCCAACGTCCTGACTTTC.

This clonotype was seen only a few times. The chain joins TRBV5-4 to TRBJ2-3; possible D gene TRBD2, 7 bases. Trimming shortened V by 3 bases and J by 0 bases, and 14 bases separated the two germline ends. CDR3 length: 16 amino acids. Germline V lookup: CDR1 SGHNT, CDR2 YYREEE (reference sequence). The CDR3: CASSSTGGPSTDTQYF. The CDR3 DNA reads TGTGCCAGCAGCTCGACCGGGGGGCCTAGCACAGATACGCAGTATTTT. The full variable domain, rest sourced from reference TRBV5-4 and TRBJ2-3, is ETGVTQSPTHLIKTRGQQVTLRCSSQSGHNTVSWYQQALGQGPQFIFQYYREEENGRGNFPPRFSGLQFPNYSSELNVNALELDDSALYLCASSSTGGPSTDTQYFGPGTRLTVL.

This clonotype has a count of ten or more. The chain recombines TRBV5-1 with TRBJ2-7; D might be TRBD1 (5 bases). Germline lookup yields CDR1 SGHRS and CDR2 YFSETQ. The V end lost 1 base, the J end lost 5 bases, and 10 bases lay between the germline ends. CDR3 length equals 13 residues. CDR3 protein: CASSLPGKDEQYF. As DNA, the CDR3 is TGCGCCAGCAGCTTGCCAGGGAAGGACGAGCAGTACTTC. The full variable domain, its missing parts supplied by reference TRBV5-1 and TRBJ2-7, is KAGVTQTPRYLIKTRGQQVTLSCSPISGHRSVSWYQQTPGQGLQFLFEYFSETQRNKGNFPGRFSGRQFSNSRSEMNVSTLELGDSALYLCASSLPGKDEQYFGPGTRLTVT.

This clonotype was recorded at least ten times. For the CDR3, the DNA is TGTGCCAGCTCCACCTCGGGACAGAGGACAGATACGCAGTATTTT. Protein product: CASSTSGQRTDTQYF. The V and J genes are TRBV12-3 or TRBV12-4 and TRBJ2-3, with 7 bases lining up with TRBD1. V shed 8 bases and J 3 bases; nucleotides not matched to a gene: 11. The CDR3 runs 15 residues.

This clonotype has just a few counts. V is TRBV7-2 and J is TRBJ1-5; D unresolved. Germline V gene sequence: CDR1 SGHTA, CDR2 FQGNSA. The CDR3 has 15 residues. Trimming pared 5 bases from V and 4 bases from J, leaving 15 bases between. The CDR3 loop is CASSPHRGLNQPQHF. CDR3 coding DNA: TGTGCCAGCAGCCCTCACCGGGGATTGAATCAGCCCCAGCATTTT.

This clonotype has a handful of counts. The chain carries TRBV15 and TRBJ2-1; D call uncertain. From germline, CDR1 is LNHNV and CDR2 YYDKDF (reference sequence). There are 15 residues in the CDR3. Trimming pared 3 bases from V and 9 bases from J, leaving 18 bases between. The CDR3 DNA sequence: TGTGCCACCAGCAGTTTAGGGTCTTCCCTCGGTGAGCAGTTCTTC. Residues: CATSSLGSSLGEQFF.

This clonotype was counted only a few times. The chain is built from TRBV28 and TRBJ1-4; the match to TRBD1 covers 10 bases. Per germline, CDR1 MDHEN and CDR2 SYDVKM. V was pared by 6 bases and J by 7 bases, with 5 bases of the junction left unmatched. The CDR3 is made up of 14 amino acids. CDR3 DNA sequence: TGTGCCAGCAGCCTGACAGGGGGCAGTGAAAAACTGTTTTTT. Translation gives CASSLTGGSEKLFF.

The chain joins TRBV14 to TRBJ2-7; 11 bases line up with TRBD2. The CDR3 has 18 amino acids. Losses at the gene ends were 1 base for V and 2 bases for J; bases not matched to a gene: 10. Germline CDR1 is SGHDN and CDR2 is FVKESK. CDR3 residues: CASSQVDSGGADPYEQYV. The CDR3 DNA sequence: TGTGCCAGCAGCCAAGTAGATAGCGGGGGGGCCGACCCCTACGAGCAGTACGTC.

The chain joins TRBV11-1 to TRBJ1-1, with TRBD1 as a possible D gene (5 bases). The CDR3 runs to 13 residues. V lost 5 bases and J 11 bases, leaving 18 bases between the germline ends. Germline CDR1 is SGHAT and CDR2 is FQDESV (reference sequence). CDR3 residues: CASSKGSGLEAFF. The CDR3 DNA is TGTGCCAGCAGCAAGGGGTCGGGACTTGAGGCTTTCTTT.

J is TRBJ2-5 and V is TRBV7-9; 10 bases fit TRBD2. Germline CDR1 SEHNR, CDR2 FQNEAQ (reference sequence). This CDR3 is built from 16 residues. V dropped 4 bases and J dropped 1; count of bases not matched to a gene: 6. CDR3 loop: CASSSISGGRQETQYF. The CDR3 nucleotides read TGTGCCAGCAGCTCCATTAGCGGGGGGCGCCAAGAGACCCAGTACTTC.

This clonotype was seen a few times. V usage is TRBV12-3 or TRBV12-4 and J usage is TRBJ2-5, with 11 bases matching TRBD2. V lost 0 bases, J lost 8 bases, and 5 bases stayed unmatched. This CDR3 is 15 amino acids long. This CDR3 reads CASSLAAGTSGTQYF. As DNA, the CDR3 is TGTGCCAGCAGTTTAGCGGCCGGGACTAGCGGCACCCAGTACTTC.

This clonotype turned up a few times. This chain uses TRBV4-2 with TRBJ1-1; D is ambiguous. The CDR3 runs to 17 residues. The germline V gene encodes CDR1 LGHNA and CDR2 YNFKEQ. V shed 3 bases and J shed 1 base, with 18 bases lying between them. This CDR3 is CASSHTAGLGPNTEAFF. The CDR3 DNA reads TGTGCCAGCAGCCATACTGCGGGCCTAGGGCCGAACACTGAAGCTTTCTTT.

The rearrangement uses TRBV6-5 and TRBJ2-3, with 8 bases aligning to TRBD2. Losses at the gene ends were 6 bases for V and 2 bases for J; bases not matched to a gene: 7. The germline gives CDR1 MNHEY, CDR2 SVGAGI. CDR3 length: 15 residues. This chain's CDR3 is CASSRQRGHTDTQYF. CDR3 nucleotides: TGTGCCAGCAGCCGTCAGCGGGGGCACACAGATACGCAGTATTTT.

This clonotype came up a few times. The chain has TRBV3-1 and TRBJ1-5, with D unresolved. With 1 base removed from V and 2 bases from J, the gap between germline ends came to 9 bases. From germline, CDR1 is LGHDT and CDR2 YNNKEL (reference sequence). The CDR3 runs 15 residues. The CDR3 is CASSQGGSRNQPQHF. CDR3 DNA: TGTGCCAGCAGCCAAGGGGGTTCCCGCAATCAGCCCCAGCATTTT.

V usage is TRBV2 and J usage is TRBJ2-1; TRBD2 agrees at 13 bases. The germline V gene has CDR1 SNHLY and CDR2 FYNNEI. The CDR3 length is 14 residues. The V and J ends lost 4 bases and 6 bases, in that order; junction bases with no gene match: 0. The CDR3 sequence: CASSGLAGGNEQFF. CDR3 sequence (DNA): TGTGCCAGCAGTGGACTAGCGGGGGGCAATGAGCAGTTCTTC.

This clonotype was observed a few times. The chain has TRBV29-1 and TRBJ1-2, with 9 bases fitting TRBD1. The V segment lost 6 bases and the J segment 0 bases; nucleotides outside the gene matches: 5. Germline values: CDR1 SQVTM, CDR2 ANQGSEA. The CDR3 consists of 14 residues. Here the CDR3 DNA reads TGCAGCGTCGGACAGGGGTTAGCTAACTATGGCTACACCTTC. Its translation: CSVGQGLANYGYTF.

This sequence joins TRBV7-2 and TRBJ1-5; possibly TRBD1 for D (5 bases). Germline assignment: CDR1 SGHTA and CDR2 FQGNSA. The CDR3 sequence is 14 residues long. The ends were cut back, 2 bases at V and 3 bases at J, with 8 bases in the middle. The CDR3 DNA follows: TGTGCCAGCAGCTTATTGGACAACAATCAGCCCCAGCATTTT. Translation: CASSLLDNNQPQHF.

This clonotype was detected a few times. This chain uses TRBV14 with TRBJ2-7; tentatively, D is TRBD1 (6 bases). CDR3 size: 13 residues. V was shortened by 1 base and J by 8 bases, with 12 bases between the two germline ends. The V gene's germline CDR1 is SGHDN and CDR2 FVKESK. CDR3 in amino acids: CASSQAQGQKQYF. For the CDR3, the DNA is TGTGCCAGCAGCCAAGCTCAAGGACAGAAGCAGTACTTC.